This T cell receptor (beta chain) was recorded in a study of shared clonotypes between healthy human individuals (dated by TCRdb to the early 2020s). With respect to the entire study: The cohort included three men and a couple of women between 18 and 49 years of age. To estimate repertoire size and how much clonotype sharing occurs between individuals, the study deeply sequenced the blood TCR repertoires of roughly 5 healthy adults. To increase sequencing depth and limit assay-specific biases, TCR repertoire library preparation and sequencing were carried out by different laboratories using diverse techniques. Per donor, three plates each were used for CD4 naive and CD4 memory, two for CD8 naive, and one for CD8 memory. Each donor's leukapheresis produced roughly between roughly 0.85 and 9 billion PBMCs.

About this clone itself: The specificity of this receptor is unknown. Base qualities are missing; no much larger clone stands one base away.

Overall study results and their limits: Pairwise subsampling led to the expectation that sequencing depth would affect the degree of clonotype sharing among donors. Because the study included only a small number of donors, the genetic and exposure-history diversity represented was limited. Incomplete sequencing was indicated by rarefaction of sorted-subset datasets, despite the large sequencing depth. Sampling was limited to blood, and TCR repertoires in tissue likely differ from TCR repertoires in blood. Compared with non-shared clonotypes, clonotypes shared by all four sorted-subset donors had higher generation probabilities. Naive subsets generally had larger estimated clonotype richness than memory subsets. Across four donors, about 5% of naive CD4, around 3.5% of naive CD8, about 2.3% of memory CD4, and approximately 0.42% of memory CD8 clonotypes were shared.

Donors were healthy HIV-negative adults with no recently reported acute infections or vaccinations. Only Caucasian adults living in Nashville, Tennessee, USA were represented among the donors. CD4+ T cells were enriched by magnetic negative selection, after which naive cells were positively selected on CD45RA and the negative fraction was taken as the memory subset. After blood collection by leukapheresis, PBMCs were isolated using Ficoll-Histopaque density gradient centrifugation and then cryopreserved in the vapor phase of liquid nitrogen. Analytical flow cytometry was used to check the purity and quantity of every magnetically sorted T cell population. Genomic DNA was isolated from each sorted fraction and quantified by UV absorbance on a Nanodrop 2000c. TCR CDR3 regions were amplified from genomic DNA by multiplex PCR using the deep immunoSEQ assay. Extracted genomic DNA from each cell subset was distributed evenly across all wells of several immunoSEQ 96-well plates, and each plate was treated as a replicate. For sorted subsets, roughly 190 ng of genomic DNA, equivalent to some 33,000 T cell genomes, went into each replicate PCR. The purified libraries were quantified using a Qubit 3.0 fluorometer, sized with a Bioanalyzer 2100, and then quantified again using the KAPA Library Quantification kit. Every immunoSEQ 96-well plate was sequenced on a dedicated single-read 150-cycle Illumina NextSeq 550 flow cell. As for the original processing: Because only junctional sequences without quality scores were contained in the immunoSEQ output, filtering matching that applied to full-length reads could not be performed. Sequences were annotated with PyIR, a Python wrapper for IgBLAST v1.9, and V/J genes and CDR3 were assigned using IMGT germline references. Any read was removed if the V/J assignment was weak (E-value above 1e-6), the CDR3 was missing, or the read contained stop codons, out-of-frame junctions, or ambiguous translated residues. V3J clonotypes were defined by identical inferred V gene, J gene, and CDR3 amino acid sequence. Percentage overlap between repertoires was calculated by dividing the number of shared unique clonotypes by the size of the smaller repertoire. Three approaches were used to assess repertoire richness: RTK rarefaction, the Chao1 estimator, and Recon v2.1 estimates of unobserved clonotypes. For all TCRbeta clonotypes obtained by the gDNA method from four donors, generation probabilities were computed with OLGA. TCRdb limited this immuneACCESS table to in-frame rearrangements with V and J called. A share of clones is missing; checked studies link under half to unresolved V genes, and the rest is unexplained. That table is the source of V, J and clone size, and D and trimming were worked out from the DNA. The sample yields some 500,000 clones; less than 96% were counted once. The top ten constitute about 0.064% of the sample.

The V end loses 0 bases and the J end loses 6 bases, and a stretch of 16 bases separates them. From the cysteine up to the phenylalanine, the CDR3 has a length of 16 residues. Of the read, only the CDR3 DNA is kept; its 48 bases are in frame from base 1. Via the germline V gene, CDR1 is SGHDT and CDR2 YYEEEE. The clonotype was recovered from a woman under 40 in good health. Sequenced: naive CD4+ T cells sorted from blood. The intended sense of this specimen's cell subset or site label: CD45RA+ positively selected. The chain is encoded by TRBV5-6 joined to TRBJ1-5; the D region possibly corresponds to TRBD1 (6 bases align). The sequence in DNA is TGTGCCAGCAGCTTGGCGGGGGGGGCCTTTGGTCAGCCCCAGCATTTT. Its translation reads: CASSLAGGAFGQPQHF.